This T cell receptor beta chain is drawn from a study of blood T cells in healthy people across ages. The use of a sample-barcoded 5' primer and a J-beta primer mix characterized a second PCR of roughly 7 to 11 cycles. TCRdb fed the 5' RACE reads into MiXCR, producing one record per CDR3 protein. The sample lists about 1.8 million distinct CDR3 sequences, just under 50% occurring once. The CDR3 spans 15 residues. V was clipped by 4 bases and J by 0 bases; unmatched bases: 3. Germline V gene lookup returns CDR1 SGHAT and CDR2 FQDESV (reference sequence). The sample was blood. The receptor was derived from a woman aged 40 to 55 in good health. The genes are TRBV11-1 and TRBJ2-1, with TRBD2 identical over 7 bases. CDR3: CASSYRDYSYNEQFF. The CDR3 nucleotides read TGTGCCAGCAGCTACCGGGACTACTCCTACAATGAGCAGTTCTTC.